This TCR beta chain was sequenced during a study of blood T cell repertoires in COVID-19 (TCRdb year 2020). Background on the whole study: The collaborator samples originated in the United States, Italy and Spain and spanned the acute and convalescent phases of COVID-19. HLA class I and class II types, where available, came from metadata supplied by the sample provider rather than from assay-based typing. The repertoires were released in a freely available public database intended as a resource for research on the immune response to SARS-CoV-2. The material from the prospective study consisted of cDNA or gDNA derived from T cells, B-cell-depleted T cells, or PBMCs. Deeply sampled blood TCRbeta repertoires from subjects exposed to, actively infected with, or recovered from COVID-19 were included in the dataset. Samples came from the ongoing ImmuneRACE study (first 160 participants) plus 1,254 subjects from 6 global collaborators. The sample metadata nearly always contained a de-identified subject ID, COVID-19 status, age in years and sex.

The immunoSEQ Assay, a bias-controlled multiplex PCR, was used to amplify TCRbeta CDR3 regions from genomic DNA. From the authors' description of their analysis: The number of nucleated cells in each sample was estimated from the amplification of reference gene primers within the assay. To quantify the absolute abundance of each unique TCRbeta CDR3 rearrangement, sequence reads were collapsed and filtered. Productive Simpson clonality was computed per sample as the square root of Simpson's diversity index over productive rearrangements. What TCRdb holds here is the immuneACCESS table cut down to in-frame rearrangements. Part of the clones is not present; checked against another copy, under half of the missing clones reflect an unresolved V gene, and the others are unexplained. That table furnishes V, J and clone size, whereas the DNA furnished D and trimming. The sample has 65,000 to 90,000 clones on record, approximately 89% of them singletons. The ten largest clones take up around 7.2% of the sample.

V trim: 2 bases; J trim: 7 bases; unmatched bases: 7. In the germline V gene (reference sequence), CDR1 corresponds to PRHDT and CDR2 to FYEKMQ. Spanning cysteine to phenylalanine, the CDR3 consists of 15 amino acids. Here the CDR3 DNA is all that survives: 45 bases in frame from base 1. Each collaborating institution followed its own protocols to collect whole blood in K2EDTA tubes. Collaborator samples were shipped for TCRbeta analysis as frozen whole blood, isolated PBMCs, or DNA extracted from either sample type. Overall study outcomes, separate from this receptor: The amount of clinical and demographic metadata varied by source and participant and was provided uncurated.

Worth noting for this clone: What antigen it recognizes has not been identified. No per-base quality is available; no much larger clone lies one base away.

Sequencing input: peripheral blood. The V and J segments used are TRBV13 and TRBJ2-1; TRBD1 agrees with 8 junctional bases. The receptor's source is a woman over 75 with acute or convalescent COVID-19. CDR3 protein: CASSLTWTGQNEQFF. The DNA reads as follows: TGTGCCAGCAGCTTAACTTGGACAGGGCAGAATGAGCAGTTCTTC.